Sequencing of this T cell receptor (beta chain) was carried out in a study of cytomegalovirus exposure and HLA in healthy donors. Regarding the study as a whole: Common viral pathogens seemed to be connected with several of the most significant clusters, according to a later analysis. Many donors carried some public TCRs, although rarity characterized most TCR sequences. In a later analysis, donors in an Asian-associated ancestry cluster reportedly had fewer N-insertions in productive TCRs than the cohort mean. In terms of immune exposure information, only CMV serostatus was available.

Germline assignment: CDR1 SGHKS and CDR2 YYEKEE (reference sequence). J lost 4 bases, V lost 7 bases, and 8 bases had no gene match. This CDR3 region has 15 residues. On this clone itself: The antigen is not known.

PCR employed 60 Vbeta and 13 Jbeta primers. Profiling relied on immunoSEQ multiplex PCR, and the TCRdb table lists in-frame clones only, not all of them. Seen here are tens of thousands of clones, approximately 60% observed once, and the top ten hold about 4.2%. Sequencing input: PBMCs. J is TRBJ2-5 and V is TRBV5-5, with 12 positions matching TRBD2. The origin of this receptor is a male donor in good health and CMV-seropositive. The CDR3 DNA reads TGTGCCAGCGGCTCTAGCGGGGGGGCGGGAGAGACCCAGTACTTC. This translates into CASGSSGGAGETQYF.